What follows are 16 T cell receptor beta chains derived from one specimen sequenced in a study of blood T cell repertoires in COVID-19. Sequenced by immunoSEQ multiplex PCR; TCRdb stores in-frame clones only, minus some. The table lists some 110,000 clones, 80% to 85% of them singletons. Input material: PBMCs or T cells enriched from blood (not recorded which). Every receptor here comes from a young woman who had recovered from COVID-19.

The J gene is TRBJ1-5, the V gene TRBV15, with D perhaps TRBD1 (5 bases). The germline V gene has CDR1 LNHNV and CDR2 YYDKDF (reference sequence). There are 18 residues in the CDR3. V lost 0 bases to trimming and J lost 2 bases, with 17 bases between them. The CDR3: CATSRDLVARGGNQPQHF. The CDR3 nucleotides are TGTGCCACCAGCAGAGACCTTGTTGCTAGGGGTGGCAATCAGCCCCAGCATTTT.

In its sample, this clone was seen once. The J gene is TRBJ1-5, the V gene TRBV12-3 or TRBV12-4; 7 bases map to TRBD1. The CDR3 is 13 residues long. With V trimmed by 8 bases and J by 3 bases, 4 bases remained unmatched. DNA of the CDR3: TGTGCCAGCGGTGGGACAGCCAATCAGCCCCAGCATTTT. It translates to CASGGTANQPQHF.

This clone occurred once. V gene TRBV29-1 combines with J gene TRBJ2-7; 13 bases map to TRBD2. The V and J ends lost 6 bases and 3 bases, in that order; junction bases with no gene match: 8. The germline V gene encodes CDR1 SQVTM and CDR2 ANQGSEA. This CDR3 spans 15 amino acids. CDR3 in DNA: TGCAGCGTAGCACTAGCGGGAGGGCGGGTCTACGAGCAGTACTTC. It yields the protein CSVALAGGRVYEQYF.

V is TRBV6-4 and J is TRBJ2-7, with D hard to call. The germline V gene encodes CDR1 MRHNA and CDR2 SNTAGT. V was shortened by 6 bases and J by 7 bases, with 13 bases between the two germline ends. This CDR3 is built from 12 residues. The CDR3 reads CASSHEASEQYF. CDR3 DNA sequence: TGTGCCAGCAGCCACGAGGCTAGTGAGCAGTACTTC.

The chain uses TRBV7-2 and TRBJ1-1; 7 bases map to TRBD1. CDR1 SGHTA and CDR2 FQGNSA come from the germline V gene. V shed 4 bases and J 1 base; nucleotides not matched to a gene: 6. The CDR3 consists of 15 residues. The CDR3 DNA reads as TGTGCCAGCAGCTCCTCGGGACAGTCGAACACTGAAGCTTTCTTT. Translating it yields CASSSSGQSNTEAFF.

The chain joins TRBV7-9 to TRBJ2-7; 9 bases align to TRBD2. The CDR3 consists of 16 residues. The V and J ends lost 5 bases and 2 bases, in that order; junction bases with no gene match: 10. Germline V gene data show CDR1 as SEHNR and CDR2 as FQNEAQ (reference sequence). CDR3 loop: CASSLSGVAGAYEQYF. The CDR3 bases are TGTGCCAGCAGCCTATCCGGAGTAGCGGGAGCCTACGAGCAGTACTTC.

This chain joins TRBV5-4 and TRBJ2-2; 10 nucleotides agree with TRBD1. Trimming at V came to 6 bases and at J to 4 bases, leaving 6 bases not matched to a gene. Germline V CDR1 and CDR2: SGHNT, YYREEE (reference sequence). The CDR3 consists of 15 residues. CDR3 sequence: CASNADRGRTGELFF. The DNA for the CDR3 is TGTGCCAGCAACGCTGACAGGGGGCGCACCGGGGAGCTGTTTTTT.

This clone was recorded only once. V gene TRBV4-1 combines with J gene TRBJ2-5, with D possibly being TRBD1 (6 bases). The CDR3 runs 16 residues. The V end was cut by 0 bases, the J end by 5 bases, with 16 bases between. Germline lookup yields CDR1 MGHRA and CDR2 YSYEKL. CDR3 DNA sequence: TGCGCCAGCAGCCAAGAAAGCCGGATCAGGGGTGAGACCCAGTACTTC. It yields the protein CASSQESRIRGETQYF.

The chain employs TRBV27 and TRBJ1-1; D gene unclear. Germline loops: CDR1 MNHEY, CDR2 SMNVEV (reference sequence). Trimming cost V 5 bases and J 1 base, with 8 bases left between them. There are 13 residues in the CDR3. This CDR3 is CASSITANTEAFF. CDR3 coding DNA: TGTGCCAGCAGTATAACAGCGAACACTGAAGCTTTCTTT.

V and J are TRBV27 and TRBJ1-5; no reliable D call. The germline V gene encodes CDR1 MNHEY and CDR2 SMNVEV (reference sequence). The CDR3 spans 13 residues. V lost 3 bases and J 3 bases, leaving 6 bases between the germline ends. CDR3 nucleotides: TGTGCCAGCAGTTTGTCAATCAATCAGCCCCAGCATTTT. The encoded protein is CASSLSINQPQHF.

The rearrangement links TRBV5-1 to TRBJ2-7, with D unclear. The germline V gene has CDR1 SGHRS and CDR2 YFSETQ. This CDR3 region has 13 residues. The V gene lost 3 bases and the J gene lost 0 bases, with 7 bases spanning the gap. The CDR3 DNA is TGCGCCAGCAGCTCGGTCGTCTCCTACGAGCAGTACTTC. Residues: CASSSVVSYEQYF.

The CDR3 DNA is TGTGCCAGCAGCTACAGGACTAACTATGGCTACACCTTC. It specifies CASSYRTNYGYTF. V usage is TRBV14 and J usage is TRBJ1-2; a possible D gene is TRBD1 (5 bases). From germline, CDR1 is SGHDN and CDR2 FVKESK. Trimming stripped 5 bases from V and 0 bases from J, with 7 bases between. The CDR3 runs to 13 residues.

The chain is built from TRBV19 and TRBJ1-4; D is possibly TRBD1 (6 bases). This CDR3 spans 14 amino acids. The germline V gene encodes CDR1 LNHDA and CDR2 SQIVND (reference sequence). V was shortened by 4 bases and J by 5 bases, with 11 bases between the two germline ends. CDR3 loop: CASSTSTGNEKLFF. Written as DNA, the CDR3 is TGTGCCAGTAGTACCTCGACAGGAAATGAAAAACTGTTTTTT.

This rearrangement joins TRBV2 to TRBJ1-6; TRBD1 matches 8 bases. V lost 8 bases and J lost 6; bases outside the gene matches: 12. Germline V lookup: CDR1 SNHLY, CDR2 FYNNEI. This CDR3 region has 16 residues. The CDR3 reads CASWDGTGKPNSPLHF. CDR3 in DNA: TGTGCCAGCTGGGATGGGACAGGAAAACCTAATTCACCCCTCCACTTT.

This chain connects TRBV14 to TRBJ2-2, with D perhaps matching TRBD2 (5 bases). The CDR3 spans 16 residues. The ends were cut back, 3 bases at V and 1 base at J, with 12 bases in the middle. Germline V gene sequence: CDR1 SGHDN, CDR2 FVKESK. CDR3 protein: CASSHRGRVNTGELFF. The CDR3 coding sequence is TGTGCCAGCAGCCACCGGGGTAGGGTGAACACCGGGGAGCTGTTTTTT.

The chain links TRBV18 to TRBJ2-2; the D gene is possibly TRBD1 (6 bases). CDR1 and CDR2 (germline): KGHSH, LQKENI. The ends were cut back, 5 bases at V and 4 bases at J, with 23 bases in the middle. CDR3 size: 18 residues. CDR3 residues: CASSDVWDTTFFTGELFF. CDR3 coding DNA: TGTGCCAGCTCAGACGTTTGGGACACAACCTTTTTCACCGGGGAGCTGTTTTTT. Full variable domain (outside the CDR3, taken from reference TRBV18 and TRBJ2-2): NAGVMQNPRHLVRRRGQEARLRCSPMKGHSHVYWYRQLPEEGLKFMVYLQKENIIDESGMPKERFSAEFPKEGPSILRIQQVVRGDSAAYFCASSDVWDTTFFTGELFFGEGSRLTVL.